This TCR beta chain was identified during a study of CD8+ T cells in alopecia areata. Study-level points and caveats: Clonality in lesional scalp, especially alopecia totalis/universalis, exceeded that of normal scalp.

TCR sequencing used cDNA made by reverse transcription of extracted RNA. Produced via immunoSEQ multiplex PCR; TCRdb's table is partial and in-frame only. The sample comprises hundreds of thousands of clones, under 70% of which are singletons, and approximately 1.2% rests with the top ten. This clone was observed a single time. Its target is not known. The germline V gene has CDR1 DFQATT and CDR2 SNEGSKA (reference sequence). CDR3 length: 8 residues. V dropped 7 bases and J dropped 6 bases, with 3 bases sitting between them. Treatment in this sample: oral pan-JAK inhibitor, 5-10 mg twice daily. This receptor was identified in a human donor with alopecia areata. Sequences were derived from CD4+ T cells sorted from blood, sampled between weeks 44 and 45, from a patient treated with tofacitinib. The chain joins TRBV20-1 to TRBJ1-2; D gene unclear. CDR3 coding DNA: TGCAGTGAGGATGGCTACACCTTC. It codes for CSEDGYTF.